This TCR beta chain was sequenced during a study of T cells in Graves' hyperthyroidism and ophthalmopathy. Across the whole study: Blood was drawn when the patient was first diagnosed and still untreated. Study-level points and caveats: Most expanded thyroid clonotypes above 0.001 recurred in blood.

Amplified TCR beta CDR3 regions came from RNA transcripts. First-round RT-PCR targeting the TCR CDR3 was performed with the HTBI primer set. Each CDR3 protein gets one entry after TCRdb re-called the multiplex PCR reads with MiXCR. The repertoire consists of more than 100,000 distinct CDR3 sequences, with about 50% occurring once and the leading ten covering approximately 25%. There are 14 residues in the CDR3. Between the trimmed V and J ends, which lost 5 bases and 3 bases, there was a span of 11 bases. Notes on this clonotype: Its specificity is unknown.

Orbital computed tomography and thyroid ultrasound, together with serum TRAb and thyroxine and clinical symptoms, were used for diagnoses. This receptor was taken from a man in his forties with Graves' hyperthyroidism. Sequenced sample: blood. The V gene is TRBV12-3 or TRBV12-4, the J gene TRBJ2-1, with a weak D call TRBD2 (5 bases). The CDR3 DNA sequence: TGTGCCAGCAGTCCACGGACTGACTACAATGAGCAGTTCTTC. It is translated as CASSPRTDYNEQFF.